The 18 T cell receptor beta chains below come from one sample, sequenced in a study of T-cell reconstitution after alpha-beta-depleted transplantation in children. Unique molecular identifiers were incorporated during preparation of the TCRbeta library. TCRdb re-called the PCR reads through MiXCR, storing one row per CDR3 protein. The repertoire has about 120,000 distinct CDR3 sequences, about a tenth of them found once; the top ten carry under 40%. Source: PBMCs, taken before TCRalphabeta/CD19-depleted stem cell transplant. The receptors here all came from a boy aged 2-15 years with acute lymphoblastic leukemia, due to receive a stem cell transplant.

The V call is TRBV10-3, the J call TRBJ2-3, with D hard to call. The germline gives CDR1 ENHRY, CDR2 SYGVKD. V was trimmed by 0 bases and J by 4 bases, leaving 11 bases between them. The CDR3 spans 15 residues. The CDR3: CAISESPDGADTQYF. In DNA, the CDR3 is TGTGCCATCAGTGAGTCCCCGGATGGGGCAGATACGCAGTATTTT.

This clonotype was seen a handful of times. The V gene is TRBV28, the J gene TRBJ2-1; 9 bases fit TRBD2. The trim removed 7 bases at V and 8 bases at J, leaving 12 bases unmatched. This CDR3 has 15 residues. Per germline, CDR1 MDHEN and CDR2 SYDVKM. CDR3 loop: CASTGRGRANDEQFF. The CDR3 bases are TGTGCCAGCACCGGCCGCGGGAGGGCTAACGATGAGCAGTTCTTC.

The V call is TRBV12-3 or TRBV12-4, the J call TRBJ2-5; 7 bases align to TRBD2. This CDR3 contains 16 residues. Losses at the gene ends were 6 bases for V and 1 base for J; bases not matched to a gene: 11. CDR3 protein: CASSPTPSGVQETQYF. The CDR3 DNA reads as TGTGCCAGCAGCCCCACCCCCAGCGGGGTCCAAGAGACCCAGTACTTC.

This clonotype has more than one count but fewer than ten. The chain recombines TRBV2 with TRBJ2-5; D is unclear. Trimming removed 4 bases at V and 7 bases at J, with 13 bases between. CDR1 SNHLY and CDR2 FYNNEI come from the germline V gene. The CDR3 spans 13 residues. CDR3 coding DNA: TGTGCCAGCAGTGGAGGTGCCGGTTGGACCCAGTACTTC. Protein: CASSGGAGWTQYF.

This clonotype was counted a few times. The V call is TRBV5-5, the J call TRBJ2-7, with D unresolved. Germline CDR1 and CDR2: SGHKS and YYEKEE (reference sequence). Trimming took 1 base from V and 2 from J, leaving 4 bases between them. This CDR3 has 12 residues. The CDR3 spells CASSLWAYEQYF. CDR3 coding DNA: TGTGCCAGCAGCTTGTGGGCCTACGAGCAGTACTTC.

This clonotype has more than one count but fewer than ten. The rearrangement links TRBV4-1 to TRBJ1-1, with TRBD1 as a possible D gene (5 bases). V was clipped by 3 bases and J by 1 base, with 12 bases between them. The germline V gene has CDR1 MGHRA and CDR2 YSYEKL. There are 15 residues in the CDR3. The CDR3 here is CASSQQGPQNTEAFF. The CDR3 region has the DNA TGCGCCAGCAGCCAGCAGGGACCGCAGAACACTGAAGCTTTCTTT.

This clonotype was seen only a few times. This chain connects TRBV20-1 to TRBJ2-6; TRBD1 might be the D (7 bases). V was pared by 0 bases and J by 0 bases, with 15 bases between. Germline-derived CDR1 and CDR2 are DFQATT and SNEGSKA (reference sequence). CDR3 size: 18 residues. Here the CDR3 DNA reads TGCAGTGCTAGAGATGGGGGGACAGAGATCTCTGGGGCCAACGTCCTGACTTTC. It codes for CSARDGGTEISGANVLTF.

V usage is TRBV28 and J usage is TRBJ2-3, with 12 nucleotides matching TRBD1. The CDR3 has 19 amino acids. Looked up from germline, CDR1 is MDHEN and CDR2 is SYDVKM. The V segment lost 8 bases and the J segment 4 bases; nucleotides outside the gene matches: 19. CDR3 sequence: CASGSRGTGGVLKSDTQYF. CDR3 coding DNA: TGTGCCAGCGGATCCCGGGGGACAGGGGGCGTATTAAAGTCAGATACGCAGTATTTT.

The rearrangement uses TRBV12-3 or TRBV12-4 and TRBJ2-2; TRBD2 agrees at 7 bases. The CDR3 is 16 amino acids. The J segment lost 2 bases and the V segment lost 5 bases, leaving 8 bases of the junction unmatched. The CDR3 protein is CASSHRGGVNTGELFF. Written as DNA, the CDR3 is TGTGCCAGCAGTCACCGGGGAGGGGTAAACACCGGGGAGCTGTTTTTT.

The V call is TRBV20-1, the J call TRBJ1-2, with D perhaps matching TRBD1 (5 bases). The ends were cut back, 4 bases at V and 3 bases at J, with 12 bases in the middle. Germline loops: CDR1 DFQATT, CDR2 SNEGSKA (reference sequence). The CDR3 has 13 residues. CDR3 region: CSATVGEYYGYTF. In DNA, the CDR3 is TGCAGTGCTACCGTGGGGGAATACTATGGCTACACCTTC.

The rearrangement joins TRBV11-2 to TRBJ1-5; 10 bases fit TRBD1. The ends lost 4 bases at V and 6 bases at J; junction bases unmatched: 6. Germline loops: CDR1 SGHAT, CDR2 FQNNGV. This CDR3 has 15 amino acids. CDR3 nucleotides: TGTGCCAGCAGCTACGGGACAGGGGTTTCTCAGCCCCAGCATTTT. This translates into CASSYGTGVSQPQHF.

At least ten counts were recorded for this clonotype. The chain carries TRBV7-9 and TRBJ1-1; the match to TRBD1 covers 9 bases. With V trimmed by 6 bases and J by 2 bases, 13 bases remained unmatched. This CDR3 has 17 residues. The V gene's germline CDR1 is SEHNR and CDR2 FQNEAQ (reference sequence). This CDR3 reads CASRPGQGTRYNTEAFF. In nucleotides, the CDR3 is TGTGCCAGCAGACCGGGACAGGGAACTCGTTACAACACTGAAGCTTTCTTT.

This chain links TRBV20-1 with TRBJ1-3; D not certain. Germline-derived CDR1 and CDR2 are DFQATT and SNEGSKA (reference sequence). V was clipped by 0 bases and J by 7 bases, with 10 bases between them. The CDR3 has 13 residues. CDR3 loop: CSAREISSNTIYF. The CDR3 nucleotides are TGCAGTGCTAGAGAAATAAGTAGTAACACCATATATTTT.

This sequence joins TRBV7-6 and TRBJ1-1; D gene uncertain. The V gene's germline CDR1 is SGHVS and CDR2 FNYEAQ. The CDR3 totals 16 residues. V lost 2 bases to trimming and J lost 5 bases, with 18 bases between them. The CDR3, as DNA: TGTGCCAGCAGCTTAAGGTCTGGGCCGCCCGGGACTGAAGCTTTCTTT. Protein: CASSLRSGPPGTEAFF.

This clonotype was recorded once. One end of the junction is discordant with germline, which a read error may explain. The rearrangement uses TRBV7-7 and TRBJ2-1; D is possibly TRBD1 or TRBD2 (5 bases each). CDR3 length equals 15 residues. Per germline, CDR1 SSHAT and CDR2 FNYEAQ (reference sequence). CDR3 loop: CASSRQTTSYNEQFF. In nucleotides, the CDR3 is TGTGCTAGCAGCCGACAGACTACCTCCTACAATGAGCAGTTCTTC.

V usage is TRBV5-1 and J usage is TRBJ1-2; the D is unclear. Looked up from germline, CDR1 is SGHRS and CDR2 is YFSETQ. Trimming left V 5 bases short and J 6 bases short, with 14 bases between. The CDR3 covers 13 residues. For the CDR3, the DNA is TGCGCCAGCAGAGCCCGGACGGATAATGGCTACACCTTC. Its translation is CASRARTDNGYTF.

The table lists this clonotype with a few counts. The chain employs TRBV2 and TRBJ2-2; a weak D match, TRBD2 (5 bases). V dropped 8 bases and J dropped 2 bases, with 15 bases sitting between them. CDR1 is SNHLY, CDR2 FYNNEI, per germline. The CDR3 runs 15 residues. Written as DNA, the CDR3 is TGTGCCAGCCCTGCTCCCGGGGTAAACACCGGGGAGCTGTTTTTT. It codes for CASPAPGVNTGELFF.

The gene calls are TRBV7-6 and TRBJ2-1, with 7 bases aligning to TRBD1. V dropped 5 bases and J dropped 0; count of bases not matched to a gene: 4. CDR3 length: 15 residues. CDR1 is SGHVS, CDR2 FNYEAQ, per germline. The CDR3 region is CASSQGDSSYNEQFF. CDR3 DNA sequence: TGTGCCAGCAGCCAGGGGGATAGCTCCTACAATGAGCAGTTCTTC.